This T cell receptor (beta chain) was identified during a study of CD8 T cells in Susac syndrome. With random hexamers, 0.5 to 1 ug RNA was reverse transcribed. TCRdb reanalysed the immunoSEQ multiplex PCR reads using MiXCR and keeps one entry per CDR3 protein. The table lists around 280,000 distinct CDR3 sequences, around 90% of them singletons. This CDR3 contains 12 residues. The V gene's germline CDR1 is GTSNPN and CDR2 SVGIG (reference sequence). V lost 1 base and J 5 bases, leaving 6 bases between the germline ends. The receptor comes from a human donor with multiple sclerosis. The sequenced material came from CD4+ T cells from PBMCs. The chain recombines TRBV30 with TRBJ2-1; a weak D match, TRBD1 (5 bases). The CDR3 coding sequence is TGTGCCTGGAGTGCAGGGAACAATGAGCAGTTCTTC. Amino acids: CAWSAGNNEQFF.